This entry lists 24 T cell receptor beta chains sequenced from one sample in a study of cytomegalovirus exposure and HLA in healthy donors (dated by TCRdb to 2016 to 2017). Library generation was performed with the immunoSEQ multiplex PCR assay. Held by TCRdb, this immuneACCESS table contains in-frame sequences only and omits some clones. Under half of the omission traces to an unresolved V gene where checked; the cause of the rest is unknown. Recorded for this sample are 60,000 or so clones; about 88% of them occurred a single time. The top ten hold 1% to 1.2% of the sample. Sequencing was performed on PBMCs. Receptors were obtained from a man between 18 and 35 years old in good health and CMV-seronegative.

CDR3 nucleotide sequence: TGTGCCAGCAGCTCGGGGACGGGGGGGCGCGGTGAAAAACTGTTTTTT. Residues: CASSSGTGGRGEKLFF. This chain connects TRBV7-8 to TRBJ1-4, with D maybe TRBD1 (6 bases). Trimming removed 4 bases at V and 7 bases at J, with 19 bases between. The CDR3 extends over 16 amino acids. Germline CDR1 reads SGHVS; CDR2 reads FQNEAQ.

The V call is TRBV27, the J call TRBJ1-1; 7 nucleotides match TRBD1. Per the germline V gene, CDR1 is MNHEY and CDR2 is SMNVEV (reference sequence). V was clipped by 4 bases and J by 1 base; unmatched bases: 6. This CDR3 is built from 15 residues. The CDR3 region is CASSYTGARNTEAFF. The CDR3 DNA reads as TGTGCCAGCAGTTATACAGGGGCCAGGAACACTGAAGCTTTCTTT.

The rearrangement uses TRBV6-5 and TRBJ1-2; weak D call: TRBD1 (5 bases). The CDR3 extends over 14 amino acids. The V end lost 0 bases, the J end lost 6 bases, and 11 bases lay between the germline ends. Germline V gives CDR1 MNHEY, CDR2 SVGAGI. The CDR3 protein is CASSYSAGRHGYTF. The CDR3 nucleotides are TGTGCCAGCAGTTACTCCGCGGGACGGCATGGCTACACCTTC.

This chain uses TRBV28 with TRBJ1-5; tentatively, D is TRBD1 (5 bases). Trimming left V 2 bases short and J 6 bases short, with 26 bases between. CDR1 is MDHEN, CDR2 SYDVKM, per germline. The CDR3 is 19 amino acids. The CDR3 is CASSLLFRAGLQGGQPQHF. CDR3 in DNA: TGTGCCAGCAGTTTACTGTTTAGGGCAGGGCTTCAAGGTGGTCAGCCCCAGCATTTT.

In this sample, this clone turned up once. The rearrangement joins TRBV6-1 to TRBJ2-1; 7 bases agree with TRBD1. After removal of 7 bases from V and 0 bases from J, the junction contained 3 bases not matched to a gene. This CDR3 has 14 residues. Germline-derived CDR1 and CDR2 are MNHNS and SASEGT. The DNA of the CDR3 is TGTGCCAGCATCGGACAGGTCTCCTACAATGAGCAGTTCTTC. It yields the protein CASIGQVSYNEQFF.

The V gene is TRBV2, the J gene TRBJ2-5; D ambiguous. The CDR3 totals 11 residues. V was pared by 7 bases and J by 2 bases, with 5 bases between. Germline CDR1 and CDR2: SNHLY and FYNNEI. The CDR3 region is CASTVQETQYF. The CDR3 nucleotides are TGTGCCAGCACGGTACAAGAGACCCAGTACTTC.

This chain uses TRBV30 with TRBJ2-7; weak D call: TRBD2 (5 bases). The CDR3 extends over 14 amino acids. Germline CDR1 GTSNPN, CDR2 SVGIG (reference sequence). The ends were cut back, 8 bases at V and 6 bases at J, with 23 bases in the middle. The DNA of the CDR3 is TGTGCCGGGGAAAGTCCCGGGGTTTTCATCGAGCAGTACTTC. As protein: CAGESPGVFIEQYF. Full variable domain (rest looked up from reference TRBV30 and TRBJ2-7): SQTIHQWPATLVQPVGSPLSLECTVEGTSNPNLYWYRQAAGRGLQLLFYSVGIGQISSEVPQNLSASRPQDRQFILSSKKLLLSDSGFYLCAGESPGVFIEQYFGPGTRLTVT.

This chain joins TRBV7-9 and TRBJ2-2, with 9 bases matching TRBD2. The CDR3 totals 19 residues. Per the germline V gene, CDR1 is SEHNR and CDR2 is FQNEAQ (reference sequence). J lost 4 bases, V lost 5 bases, and 17 bases had no gene match. This CDR3 reads CASSQKPGHALAGTGELFF. CDR3 coding DNA: TGTGCCAGCAGCCAAAAACCGGGACACGCACTAGCGGGCACCGGGGAGCTGTTTTTT.

The V gene is TRBV5-1, the J gene TRBJ2-7; 9 bases map to TRBD2. Trimming at V came to 3 bases and at J to 3 bases, leaving 10 bases not matched to a gene. Germline values: CDR1 SGHRS, CDR2 YFSETQ. The CDR3 runs 16 residues. The CDR3 sequence: CASSSNVAGGNYEQYF. Written as DNA, the CDR3 is TGCGCCAGCAGCTCTAACGTTGCGGGAGGGAACTACGAGCAGTACTTC.

J is TRBJ1-1 and V is TRBV2; tentatively, D is TRBD1 (6 bases). Looked up from germline, CDR1 is SNHLY and CDR2 is FYNNEI. The CDR3 consists of 11 residues. Trimming removed 8 bases from V and 3 bases from J, with 7 bases in between. CDR3 region: CASEGDTEAFF. CDR3 coding DNA: TGTGCCAGCGAGGGGGACACTGAAGCTTTCTTT.

About this clone: This sample also contains other DNA sequences that code for the same CDR3. The V call is TRBV27, the J call TRBJ2-7; 9 nucleotides match TRBD1. The germline gives CDR1 MNHEY, CDR2 SMNVEV (reference sequence). Unmatched junction bases numbered 1, after V lost 3 bases and J lost 1 base. The CDR3 totals 14 residues. The CDR3 loop is CASSFGTGSYEQYF. CDR3 nucleotide sequence: TGTGCCAGCAGTTTTGGGACAGGGTCCTACGAGCAGTACTTC.

This clone was counted once. The chain links TRBV28 to TRBJ1-2; D not certain. The V gene lost 5 bases and the J gene lost 4 bases, with 8 bases spanning the gap. CDR3 length: 12 amino acids. Germline lookup yields CDR1 MDHEN and CDR2 SYDVKM. CDR3 loop: CASSGGIYGYTF. The CDR3 bases are TGTGCCAGCAGTGGCGGCATCTATGGCTACACCTTC.

The gene calls are TRBV19 and TRBJ2-5; 9 bases map to TRBD2. V lost 2 bases, J lost 2 bases, and 3 bases stayed unmatched. CDR1 LNHDA and CDR2 SQIVND come from the germline V gene (reference sequence). This CDR3 has 15 amino acids. Here the CDR3 DNA reads TGTGCCAGTAGTATATCGCGGGAGGGGCAAGAGACCCAGTACTTC. Protein: CASSISREGQETQYF.

CDR3 residues: CASSGSNQETQYF. The DNA of the CDR3 is TGTGCCAGCAGCGGGTCGAACCAAGAGACCCAGTACTTC. The chain uses TRBV27 and TRBJ2-5; no clear D. Trimming shortened V by 6 bases and J by 0 bases, and 8 bases separated the two germline ends. Germline V lookup: CDR1 MNHEY, CDR2 SMNVEV (reference sequence). This CDR3 has 13 amino acids.

This chain joins TRBV9 and TRBJ1-3, with D possibly matching TRBD1 (5 bases). The V gene's germline CDR1 is SGDLS and CDR2 YYNGEE. The CDR3 consists of 15 residues. V lost 0 bases and J lost 8, with 15 bases in between. DNA for the CDR3: TGTGCCAGCAGCGTAGCGGGGGTCCTGGGGCACACCATATATTTT. Its translation: CASSVAGVLGHTIYF.

The rearrangement uses TRBV10-3 and TRBJ2-7; D is uncertain. Germline V gene sequence: CDR1 ENHRY, CDR2 SYGVKD. The CDR3 is 12 residues long. The ends were cut back, 1 base at V and 3 bases at J, with 4 bases in the middle. CDR3 amino acids: CAISEFRYEQYF. The CDR3 coding sequence is TGTGCCATCAGTGAGTTCCGCTACGAGCAGTACTTC.

This clone was picked up a small number of times. Other DNA sequences from this sample encode an identical CDR3 as well. The chain employs TRBV18 and TRBJ2-7; no clear D. The germline CDR1 and CDR2 sequences are KGHSH and LQKENI. V was clipped by 3 bases and J by 0 bases, with 3 bases between them. The CDR3 runs to 12 residues. The chain's CDR3 is CASSPSSYEQYF. For the CDR3, the DNA is TGTGCCAGCTCACCGAGCTCCTACGAGCAGTACTTC.

J is TRBJ2-3 and V is TRBV4-1; 8 bases align to TRBD2. This CDR3 region has 16 residues. J gave up 0 bases and V 3 bases, and 5 bases lay outside the gene matches. Germline V CDR1 and CDR2: MGHRA, YSYEKL. The DNA of the CDR3 is TGCGCCAGCAGCCAGACGTTAGCGGGAAGCACAGATACGCAGTATTTT. It is translated as CASSQTLAGSTDTQYF.

Only one count was recorded for this clone. The CDR3 loop reads CASSRDRGPAGYTF. The DNA of the CDR3 is TGTGCCAGCAGTAGGGACAGGGGGCCCGCTGGCTACACCTTC. The rearrangement uses TRBV27 and TRBJ1-2; the match to TRBD1 covers 12 bases. V was pared by 5 bases and J by 7 bases, with 5 bases of the junction left unmatched. CDR3 length: 14 residues. CDR1 and CDR2 (germline): MNHEY, SMNVEV (reference sequence).

This chain links TRBV13 with TRBJ2-4, with D possibly being TRBD1 (6 bases). Germline loops: CDR1 PRHDT, CDR2 FYEKMQ (reference sequence). V was trimmed by 5 bases and J by 3 bases, leaving 14 bases between them. This CDR3 region has 15 residues. The CDR3 region is CASSAFRGDKNIQYF. The CDR3 nucleotides are TGTGCCAGCAGCGCGTTCAGGGGAGACAAAAACATTCAGTACTTC.

V usage is TRBV6-6 and J usage is TRBJ2-7, with D perhaps TRBD1 (5 bases). V lost 0 bases and J 1 base, leaving 13 bases between the germline ends. This CDR3 is built from 16 residues. Germline V CDR1 and CDR2: MNHNY, SVGAGI (reference sequence). For the CDR3, the DNA is TGTGCCAGCAGTTACTCAGCAGAGTCAGGGTCCTACGAGCAGTACTTC. Its protein product is CASSYSAESGSYEQYF.

The chain couples TRBV4-1 to TRBJ1-1; 11 positions agree with TRBD1. The germline V gene encodes CDR1 MGHRA and CDR2 YSYEKL. This CDR3 region has 15 residues. V lost 2 bases and J lost 5; bases outside the gene matches: 4. DNA for the CDR3: TGCGCCAGCAGCCAATGGACAGGGGGCGAAACTGAAGCTTTCTTT. Residues: CASSQWTGGETEAFF.

The CDR3: CASSFGPLAGHEQYF. The CDR3 region has the DNA TGTGCCAGCAGTTTTGGGCCCCTGGCGGGCCACGAGCAGTACTTC. J is TRBJ2-7 and V is TRBV28, with a weak D call TRBD2 (5 bases). Trimming cost V 3 bases and J 5 bases, with 17 bases left between them. CDR3 size: 15 residues. Germline V lookup: CDR1 MDHEN, CDR2 SYDVKM.

CDR3 DNA: TGTGCCAGCAGCTTAGGAGGGCCGTTCTACAATGAGCAGTTCTTC. Amino acid sequence: CASSLGGPFYNEQFF. The rearrangement links TRBV11-2 to TRBJ2-1, with D possibly TRBD2 on 5 matching bases. The V gene lost 1 base and the J gene lost 3 bases, with 10 bases spanning the gap. The CDR3 is 15 residues long. Per the germline V gene, CDR1 is SGHAT and CDR2 is FQNNGV.